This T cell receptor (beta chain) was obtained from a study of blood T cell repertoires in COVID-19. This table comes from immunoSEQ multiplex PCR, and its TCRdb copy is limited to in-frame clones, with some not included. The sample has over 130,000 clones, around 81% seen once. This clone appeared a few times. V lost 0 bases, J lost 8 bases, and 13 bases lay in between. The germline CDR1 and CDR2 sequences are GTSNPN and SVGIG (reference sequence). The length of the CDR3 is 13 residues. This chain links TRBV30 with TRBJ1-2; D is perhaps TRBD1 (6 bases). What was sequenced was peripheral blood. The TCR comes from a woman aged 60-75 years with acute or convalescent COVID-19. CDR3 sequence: CAWSVNRAGGYTF. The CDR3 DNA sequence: TGTGCCTGGAGTGTAAACAGGGCGGGCGGCTACACCTTC.